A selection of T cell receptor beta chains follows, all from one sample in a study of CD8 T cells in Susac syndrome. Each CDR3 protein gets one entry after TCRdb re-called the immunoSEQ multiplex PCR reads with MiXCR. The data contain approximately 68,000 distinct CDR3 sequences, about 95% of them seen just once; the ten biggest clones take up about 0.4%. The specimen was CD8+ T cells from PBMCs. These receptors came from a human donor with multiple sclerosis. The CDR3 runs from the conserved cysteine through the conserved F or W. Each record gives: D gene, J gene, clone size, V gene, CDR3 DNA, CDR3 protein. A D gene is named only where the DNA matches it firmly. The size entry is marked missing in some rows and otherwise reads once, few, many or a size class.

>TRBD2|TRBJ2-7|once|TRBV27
TGTGCCAGCAGTCTTATGACTAGCGGGAGGGCCCTCGTCTACGAGCAGTACTTC
CASSLMTSGRALVYEQYF
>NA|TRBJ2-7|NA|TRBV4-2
TGTGCCAGCAGCCACCCGGAGAGCCCCGAGGGGCAGTACTTC
CASSHPESPEGQYF
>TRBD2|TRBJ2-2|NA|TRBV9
TGTGCCAGCAGCGTAGTCGGGGGGAATACCGGGGAGCTGTTTTTT
CASSVVGGNTGELFF
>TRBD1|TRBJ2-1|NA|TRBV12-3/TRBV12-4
TGTGCCAGCTTTCCCCGGGACAGCTCCTACAATGAGCAGTTCTTC
CASFPRDSSYNEQFF
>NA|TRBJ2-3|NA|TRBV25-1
TGTGCCAGCAGTGAACTATACACTATGGGGTTCGCAGATACGCAGTATTTT
CASSELYTMGFADTQYF
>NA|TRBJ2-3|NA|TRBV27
TGTGCCAGCAGTTTTGTGTGGGGGGCAGATACGCAGTATTTT
CASSFVWGADTQYF
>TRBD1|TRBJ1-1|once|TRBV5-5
TGTGCCAGCAGCTTTGGGAGGGGGACAGGAGGGACTGAAGCTTTCTTT
CASSFGRGTGGTEAFF
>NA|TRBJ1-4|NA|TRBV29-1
TGCAGCGTTGAAGATAATAGACACGGCCTGTTTTTT
CSVEDNRHGLFF
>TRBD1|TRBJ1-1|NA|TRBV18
TGTGCCAGCTCACCACTCGGACAGGGGACGACTGAAGCTTTCTTT
CASSPLGQGTTEAFF
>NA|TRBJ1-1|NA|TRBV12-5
TGTGCTAGTGGTTTGGAACCGACAGTCATGAACACTGAAGCTTTCTTT
CASGLEPTVMNTEAFF
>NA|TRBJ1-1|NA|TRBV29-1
TGCAGCGTTGAAGATGATCGGGGGACTGAAGCTTTCTTT
CSVEDDRGTEAFF
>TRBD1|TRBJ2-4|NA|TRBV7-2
TGTGCCAGCAGCTCGGACAGGGGGCGGGGCAAAAACATTCAGTACTTC
CASSSDRGRGKNIQYF
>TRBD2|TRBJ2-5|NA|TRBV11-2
TGTGCCAGCAGCTTAGAAAGGACTAGCGCGGAGACCCAGTACTTC
CASSLERTSAETQYF
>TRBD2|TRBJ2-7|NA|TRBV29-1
TGCAGCGTTGAAGAATCGACAGCGGGAGTGGGAGAGCAGTACTTC
CSVEESTAGVGEQYF
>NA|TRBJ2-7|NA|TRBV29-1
TGCAGCGTTGGTGAGGGGGTCCTCTCCTACGAGCAGTACTTC
CSVGEGVLSYEQYF
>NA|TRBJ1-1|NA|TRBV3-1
TGTGCCAGCAGCCCCGACCCGGGGGAGAACACTGAAGCTTTCTTT
CASSPDPGENTEAFF
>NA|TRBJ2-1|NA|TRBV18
TGTGCCAGCTCACCTTCGGGTGAGGAGCAGTTCTTC
CASSPSGEEQFF
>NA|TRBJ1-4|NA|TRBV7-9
TGTGCCAGCAGCTTAGCGGACCGCGGAGAAAAACTGTTTTTT
CASSLADRGEKLFF
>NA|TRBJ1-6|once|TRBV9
TGTGCCAGCAGCGTAGTCCGAGGGACAAATAATTCACCCCTCCACTTT
CASSVVRGTNNSPLHF
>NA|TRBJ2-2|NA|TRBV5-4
TGTGCCAGCAGCCCGGGTCCTACCGGGGAGCTGTTTTTT
CASSPGPTGELFF
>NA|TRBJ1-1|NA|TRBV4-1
TGCGCCAGCAGCCACCTACTCAGAGACACTGAAGCTTTCTTT
CASSHLLRDTEAFF
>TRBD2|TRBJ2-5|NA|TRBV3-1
TGTGCCAGCAGCCAAGATAGCGGGAGCGGAGAGACCCAGTACTTC
CASSQDSGSGETQYF
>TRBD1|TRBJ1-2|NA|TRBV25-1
TGTGCCAGCAGTGGGACAGGGTGGAGCGGCTACACCTTC
CASSGTGWSGYTF
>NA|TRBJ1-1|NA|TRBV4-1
TGCGCCAGCAGCCAAGAGGTCTCGCTAGGCGCTGAAGCTTTCTTT
CASSQEVSLGAEAFF
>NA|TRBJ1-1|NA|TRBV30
TGTGCCTGGGGTTGGGGGGGAACTGAAGCTTTCTTT
CAWGWGGTEAFF
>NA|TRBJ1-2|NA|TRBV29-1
TGCAGCGTTCCTCGTGACGGGATCTATGGCTACACCTTC
CSVPRDGIYGYTF
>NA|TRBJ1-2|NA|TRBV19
TGTGCCAGTAGTGTATACAGGGAGACGAACTATGGCTACACCTTC
CASSVYRETNYGYTF
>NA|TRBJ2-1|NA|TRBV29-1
TGCAGCGTTGAGGGGGGCGCCTACAATGAGCAGTTCTTC
CSVEGGAYNEQFF
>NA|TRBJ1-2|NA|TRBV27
TGTGCCAGCAGTTTGATGGGGGCTGGCGGCTACACCTTC
CASSLMGAGGYTF
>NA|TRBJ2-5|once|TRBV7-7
TGTGCCAGCAGCTCCCTAAAGGGAGGAGGGCCCGGAGAGACCCAGTACTTC
CASSSLKGGGPGETQYF
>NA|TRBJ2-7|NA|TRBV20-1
TGCAGTGCTTCCCTCAATGACCGCTCCTACGAGCAGTACTTC
CSASLNDRSYEQYF
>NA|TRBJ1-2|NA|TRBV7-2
TGTGCCAGCAGCCCAGGGCAGGGAGGCTACACCTTC
CASSPGQGGYTF
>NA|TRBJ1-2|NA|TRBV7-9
TGTGCCACCGACGGGAGGGACAAGCATGGCTACACCTTC
CATDGRDKHGYTF
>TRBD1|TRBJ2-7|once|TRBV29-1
TGCAGCGTTGAACCAGGGGGCGGAGGGGTCGAGCAGTACTTC
CSVEPGGGGVEQYF
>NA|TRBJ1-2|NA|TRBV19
TGTGCAAGTAGGGTCGGGGGAAGCTATGGCTACACCTTC
CASRVGGSYGYTF
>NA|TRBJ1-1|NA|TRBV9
TGTGCCAGTGGGGGGGCCAGGGAAACTGAAGCTTTCTTT
CASGGARETEAFF
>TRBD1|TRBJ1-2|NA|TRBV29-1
TGCAGCGTTGAAGTGGGACAGCGGGAGAGCTACACCTTC
CSVEVGQRESYTF
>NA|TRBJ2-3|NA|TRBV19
TGTGCCAGTAGTACTTACCTCACAGATACGCAGTATTTT
CASSTYLTDTQYF
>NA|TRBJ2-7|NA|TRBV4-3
TGCGCCAGCAGCCAAGATGCCAGTACGGTATACGAGCAGTACTTC
CASSQDASTVYEQYF
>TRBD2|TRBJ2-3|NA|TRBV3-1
TGTGCCAGCAGCCAAGTTCGCGAGCGGGAGAGATATGATACGCAGTATTTT
CASSQVRERERYDTQYF
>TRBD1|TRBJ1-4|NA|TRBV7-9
TGTGCCAGCAGCGTTACAGGGGGAGGTGAAAAACTGTTTTTT
CASSVTGGGEKLFF
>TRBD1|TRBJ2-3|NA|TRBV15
TGTGCCACCAGCCAATTACCCCGGGACAGGGGAAGGTCAGATACGCAGTATTTT
CATSQLPRDRGRSDTQYF
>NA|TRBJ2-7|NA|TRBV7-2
TGTGCCAGCAGCTGGGGACTGCTCAATACTTACGAGCAGTACTTC
CASSWGLLNTYEQYF